This passage covers 9 T cell receptor beta chains from one sample sequenced in a study of shared clonotypes between healthy human individuals. This table comes from immunoSEQ multiplex PCR, and its TCRdb copy is limited to in-frame clones, with some not included. The table records over a million clones, approximately 98.5% of them present only once. The source material was naive CD4+ T cells sorted from blood. Subset in this sample: CD45RA+ positively selected. All receptors derive from a man aged 30 to 45 in good health.

V usage is TRBV7-9 and J usage is TRBJ2-1; TRBD2 matches at 8 bases. The V segment lost 1 base and the J segment 8 bases; nucleotides outside the gene matches: 13. Germline CDR1 and CDR2: SEHNR and FQNEAQ (reference sequence). The CDR3 extends over 17 amino acids. The CDR3 DNA reads as TGTGCCAGCAGCTTAGAAGTGACTAGCGCCAGGCCCCATGAGCAGTTCTTC. As protein: CASSLEVTSARPHEQFF.

V and J are TRBV5-5 and TRBJ1-1; 7 bases fit TRBD1. The CDR3 sequence is 13 residues long. CDR1 is SGHKS and CDR2 is YYEKEE in the germline V gene (reference sequence). The V and J ends lost 2 bases and 4 bases, in that order; junction bases with no gene match: 2. CDR3 in amino acids: CASSLNRGTEAFF. The CDR3 coding sequence is TGTGCCAGCAGCTTAAACAGGGGCACTGAAGCTTTCTTT.

DNA of the CDR3: TGTGCCAGCTCACGGCTGGGACTAGCTCCGGTAGAGCAGTACTTC. This gives the protein CASSRLGLAPVEQYF. J is TRBJ2-7 and V is TRBV18; the match to TRBD2 covers 9 bases. J was trimmed by 7 bases and V by 4 bases; bases with no gene match: 11. The CDR3 consists of 15 residues. Germline assignment: CDR1 KGHSH and CDR2 LQKENI.

The chain uses TRBV4-1 and TRBJ1-5; D unresolved. V shed 3 bases and J shed 4 bases, with 16 bases lying between them. The length of the CDR3 is 16 residues. The germline CDR1 and CDR2 sequences are MGHRA and YSYEKL. DNA of the CDR3: TGCGCCAGCAGCCACGGGATACCGTGGGGTAATCAGCCCCAGCATTTT. Its translation is CASSHGIPWGNQPQHF.

J is TRBJ2-1 and V is TRBV9; D tentatively reads TRBD1 or TRBD2 (5 bases each). Germline V gives CDR1 SGDLS, CDR2 YYNGEE. V shed 0 bases and J shed 7 bases, with 11 bases lying between them. The CDR3 is made up of 14 amino acids. The CDR3 loop is CASSVVGDQNEQFF. CDR3 sequence (DNA): TGTGCCAGCAGCGTAGTGGGGGATCAAAATGAGCAGTTCTTC.

The chain links TRBV28 to TRBJ2-7; 7 bases match TRBD1. V dropped 5 bases and J dropped 6; count of bases not matched to a gene: 16. The CDR3 sequence is 16 residues long. CDR1 MDHEN and CDR2 SYDVKM come from the germline V gene. CDR3 sequence reads: CASSPPTGSGVGEQYF. CDR3 DNA sequence: TGTGCCAGCAGTCCGCCGACAGGGTCAGGCGTAGGCGAGCAGTACTTC. Drawing the rest from reference TRBV28 and TRBJ2-7, the complete variable domain is DVKVTQSSRYLVKRTGEKVFLECVQDMDHENMFWYRQDPGLGLRLIYFSYDVKMKEKGDIPEGYSVSREKKERFSLILESASTNQTSMYLCASSPPTGSGVGEQYFGPGTRLTVT.

With regard to this clone: Different DNA sequences within this sample yield the same CDR3. This chain connects TRBV5-1 to TRBJ2-1; the D is unclear. Germline CDR1 and CDR2: SGHRS and YFSETQ. This CDR3 contains 13 residues. Trimming took off 2 bases at V and 4 bases at J, with 7 bases between the two ends. The CDR3 here is CASSLDTYNEQFF. The CDR3 DNA sequence: TGCGCCAGCAGCTTAGACACATACAATGAGCAGTTCTTC.

The chain carries TRBV18 and TRBJ1-5; the D gene is possibly TRBD1 (5 bases). This CDR3 has 14 residues. Trimming removed 6 bases from V and 2 bases from J, with 11 bases in between. The germline V gene encodes CDR1 KGHSH and CDR2 LQKENI. The CDR3 is CASSSGGGNQPQHF. CDR3 bases: TGTGCCAGCTCCTCCGGAGGGGGCAATCAGCCCCAGCATTTT.

In DNA form, the CDR3 reads TGCGCCAGCAGCCCGACTGTGGACTATGGCTACACCTTC. It specifies CASSPTVDYGYTF. The chain links TRBV5-1 to TRBJ1-2; D unclear. Germline CDR1 SGHRS, CDR2 YFSETQ. V was trimmed by 4 bases and J by 3 bases, leaving 10 bases between them. CDR3 length: 13 residues.